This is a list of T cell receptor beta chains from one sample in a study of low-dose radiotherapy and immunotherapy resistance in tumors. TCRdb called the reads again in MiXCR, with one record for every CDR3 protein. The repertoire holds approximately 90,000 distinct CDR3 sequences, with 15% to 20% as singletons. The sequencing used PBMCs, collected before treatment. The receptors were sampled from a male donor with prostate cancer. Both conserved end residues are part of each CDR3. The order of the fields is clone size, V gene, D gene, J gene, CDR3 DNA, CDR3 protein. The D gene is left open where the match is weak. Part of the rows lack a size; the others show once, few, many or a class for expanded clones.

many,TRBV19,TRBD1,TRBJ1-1,TGTGCCAGTAGTTACTCGGGCAGGGGGGTTTTGAACACTGAAGCTTTCTTT,CASSYSGRGVLNTEAFF
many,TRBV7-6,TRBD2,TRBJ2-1,TGTGCCAGCAGCCCTCCGGGACTAGCGAGGAAGAGAGGGAAGAGTCCGCAGTTCTTC,CASSPPGLARKRGKSPQFF
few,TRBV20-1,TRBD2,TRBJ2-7,TGCAGTTGTATAGCGGGAACCTCCTACGAGCAGTACTTC,CSCIAGTSYEQYF
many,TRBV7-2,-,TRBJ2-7,TGTGCCAGCAGCCGAAGTAGACACGAGCAGTACTTC,CASSRSRHEQYF
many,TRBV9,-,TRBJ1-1,TGTGCCAGCAGGAGGGACACTGAAGCTTTCTTT,CASRRDTEAFF
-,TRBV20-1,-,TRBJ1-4,-,CSARVGGTTNEKLFFF
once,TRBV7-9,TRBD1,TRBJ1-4,TGTGCCAGCAGCTTACCTGAGGACAGGGGGTTCGAAAAACTGTTTTTT,CASSLPEDRGFEKLFF
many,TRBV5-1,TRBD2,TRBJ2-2,TGCGCCAGCAGCTTGGCACTAGCGGCGAACACCGGGGAGCTGTTTTTT,CASSLALAANTGELFF
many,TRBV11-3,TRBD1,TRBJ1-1,TGTGCCAGCAGCCAGGGACAGGACTATGAAGCTTTCTTT,CASSQGQDYEAFF
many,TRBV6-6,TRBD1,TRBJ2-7,TGTGCCAGCCGCCAGGGACAGGGCCAAACCTACGAGCAGTACTTC,CASRQGQGQTYEQYF
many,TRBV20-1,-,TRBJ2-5,TGCAGTGCTAGAGCGGGACAACAAGAGACCCAGTACTTC,CSARAGQQETQYF
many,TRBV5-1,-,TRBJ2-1,TGCGCCAGCAGCTGGCCGCTTGGGGGGGGCTTCCCCCGCAATGTAGAGCAGTTCTTC,CASSWPLGGGFPRNVEQFF
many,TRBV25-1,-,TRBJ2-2,TGTGCCAGCAGTGTTGCAGGGCCGTTCGCGAACACCGGGGAGCTGTTTTTT,CASSVAGPFANTGELFF
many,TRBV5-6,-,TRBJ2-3,TGTGCCAGCAGCTTGGAACAGGACACAGATACGCAGTATTTT,CASSLEQDTDTQYF
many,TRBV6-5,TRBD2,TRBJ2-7,TGTGCCAGCAGTTTGAGACCGCGGGGGGGCCTGGGCGAGCAGTACTTC,CASSLRPRGGLGEQYF
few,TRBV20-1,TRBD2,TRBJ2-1,TGCAGTGCTAGAGATAGCGCTAGCGGGGGGCACAATGAGCAGTTCTTC,CSARDSASGGHNEQFF
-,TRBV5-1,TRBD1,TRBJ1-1,TGCGCCAGCAGTGGACAGGCGGACACTGAAGCTTTCTTT,CASSGQADTEAFF
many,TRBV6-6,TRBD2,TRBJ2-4,TGTGCCAGCAGTTACCCCTTTAGCGGGGGTGAGAAAAACATTCAGTACTTC,CASSYPFSGGEKNIQYF
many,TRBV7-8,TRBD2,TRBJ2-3,TGTGCCAGCAGCTTACCAGGGAGGGGTACGCAGTATTTT,CASSLPGRGTQYF
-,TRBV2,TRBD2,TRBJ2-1,TGTGCCAGCAGTGAAGAACTAGCGGGGTCCAATGAGCAGTTCTTC,CASSEELAGSNEQFF
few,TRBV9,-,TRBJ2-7,TGTGCCAGCAGCGTAGAAGGGGACTCCTACGAGCAGTACTTC,CASSVEGDSYEQYF
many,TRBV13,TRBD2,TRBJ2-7,TGTGCCAGCAGCCCCGGGGGAGCGGGGGGCGTCTACGAGCAGTACTTC,CASSPGGAGGVYEQYF
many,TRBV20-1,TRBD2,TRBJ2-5,TGCAGTGCTAAATCCTCCGGACTAGCGGGGGCCCCACAAGAGACCCAGTACTTC,CSAKSSGLAGAPQETQYF
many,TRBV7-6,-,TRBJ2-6,TGTGCCAGCAGCGACCCTGGTGGAGGGGCCAACGTCCTGACTTTC,CASSDPGGGANVLTF
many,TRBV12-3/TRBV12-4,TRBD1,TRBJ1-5,TGTGCCAGCAGGAATGGACAGGGCCTTGGTCAGCCCCAGCATTTT,CASRNGQGLGQPQHF
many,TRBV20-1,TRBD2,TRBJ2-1,TGCAGTGCTCCCCGAGCGACTAGCGGATACAATGAGCAGTTCTTC,CSAPRATSGYNEQFF
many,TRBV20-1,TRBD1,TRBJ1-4,TGCAGTGCTTCCGGGACAGGAGCAGCAACTAATGAAAAACTGTTTTTT,CSASGTGAATNEKLFF
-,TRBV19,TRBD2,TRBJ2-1,TGTGCCAGTACGGAGCGGGGGGCGAAGAGCTCCTACAATGAGCAGTTCTTC,CASTERGAKSSYNEQFF
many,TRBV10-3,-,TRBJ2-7,TGTGCCATCAGTGAGTCGGGCGGGGAGCAGTACTTC,CAISESGGEQYF
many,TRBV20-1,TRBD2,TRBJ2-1,TGCAGTGCTAGGAGTCCTAGCGGGGGGGCATCCTACAATGAGCAGTTCTTC,CSARSPSGGASYNEQFF
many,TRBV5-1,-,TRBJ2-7,TGCGCCAGCAGCTCCGGGACTCTCTACGAGCAGTACTTC,CASSSGTLYEQYF
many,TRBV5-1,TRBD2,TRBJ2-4,TGCGCCAGCAGCCCCGGGACGGGGGGAATTCAGTACTTC,CASSPGTGGIQYF
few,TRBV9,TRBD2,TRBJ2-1,TGTGCCAGCAGCGTAGGTAGCGGGGCATACAATGAGCAGTTCTTC,CASSVGSGAYNEQFF
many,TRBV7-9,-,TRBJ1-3,TGTGCCAGCAGCCTCAGTCGGGCGTTGGGAAACACCATATATTTT,CASSLSRALGNTIYF
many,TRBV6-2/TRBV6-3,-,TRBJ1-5,TGTGCCAGCAGTTACAATAATCAGCCCCAGCATTTT,CASSYNNQPQHF
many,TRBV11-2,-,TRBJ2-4,TGTGCCAGCAGCAATCTACACCGGGACCCTAGTAACATTCAGTACTTC,CASSNLHRDPSNIQYF
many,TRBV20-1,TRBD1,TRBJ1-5,TGCAGTGCCAGTAGGACAGGCGAGCGGCCCCAGCATTTT,CSASRTGERPQHF
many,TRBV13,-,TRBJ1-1,TGTGCCAGCAGCTTCGGGGGCCGGGGGAACACTGAAGCTTTCTTT,CASSFGGRGNTEAFF
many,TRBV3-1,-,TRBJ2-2,TGTGCCAGCAGCCAAGCGGGGGGGGAGCTGTTTTTT,CASSQAGGELFF
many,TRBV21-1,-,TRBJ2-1,TGTGCCAGCAGCAACCCCCCCCCCGGGTGGTTCTTC,CASSNPPPGWFF
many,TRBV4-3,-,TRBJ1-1,TGCGCCAGCAGCCTATGGGGGCGAAGGTCTGGAGCTTTCTTT,CASSLWGRRSGAFF
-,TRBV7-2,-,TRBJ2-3,TGTGCCAGCGCCGAGGGGGTCGGAAGCACAGATACGCAGTATTTT,CASAEGVGSTDTQYF
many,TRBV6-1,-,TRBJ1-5,TGTGCCAGCAGCCTACCGGGGGGGCGCGGACAGCCCCAGCATTTT,CASSLPGGRGQPQHF
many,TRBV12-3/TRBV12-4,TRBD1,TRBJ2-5,TGTGCCAGCGTTCCCACAGGGGCCCAAGAGACCCAGTACTTC,CASVPTGAQETQYF
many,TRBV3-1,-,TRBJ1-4,TGTGCCAGCACCCGTACAGGCGGTGATGAAAAACTGTTTTTT,CASTRTGGDEKLFF
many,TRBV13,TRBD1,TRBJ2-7,TGTGCCAGCAGCATCGGACAGGGGGCGGACGAGCAGTACTTC,CASSIGQGADEQYF
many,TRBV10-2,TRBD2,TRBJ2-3,TGCGCCAGCCGCCCTGCGGGGGGAGCAGATACGCAGTATTTT,CASRPAGGADTQYF
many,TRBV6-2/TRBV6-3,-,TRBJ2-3,TGTGCCAGCAGTTATATGCAGCGCGCGCAGTATTTT,CASSYMQRAQYF
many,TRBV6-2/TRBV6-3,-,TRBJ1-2,TGTGCCAGCAGTTATGGAGGGCAGGACTATGGCTACACCTTC,CASSYGGQDYGYTF
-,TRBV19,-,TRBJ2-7,TGTGCCGGGAAGGGGGGTCCCTCTTACGAGCAGTACTTC,CAGKGGPSYEQYF
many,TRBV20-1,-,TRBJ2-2,TGCAGTGCCCCAGAGCCGGGACGGAACACCGGGGAGCTGTTTTTT,CSAPEPGRNTGELFF
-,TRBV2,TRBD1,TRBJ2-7,TGTGCCAGCAGCCTTGGGACAGCCGCGTACGAGCAGTACTTC,CASSLGTAAYEQYF
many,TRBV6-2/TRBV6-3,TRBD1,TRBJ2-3,TGTGCCAGCCGGGACAGGTCAGATACGCAGTATTTT,CASRDRSDTQYF
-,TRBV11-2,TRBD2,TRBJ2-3,TGTGCCAGCAGCCGTATGGTAGCGGGGGGATCAAGCACAGATACGCAGTATTTT,CASSRMVAGGSSTDTQYF
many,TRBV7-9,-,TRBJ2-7,TGTGCCAGCAGCCCCACCTTGGGGAGCTCCTACGAGCAGTACTTC,CASSPTLGSSYEQYF
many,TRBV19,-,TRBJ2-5,TGTGCCAGTAAAAGACAGATCGGAGAGACCCAGTACTTC,CASKRQIGETQYF
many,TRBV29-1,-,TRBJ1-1,TGCAGCGTAGAGGGACGGACGGTGACTGAAGCTTTCTTT,CSVEGRTVTEAFF
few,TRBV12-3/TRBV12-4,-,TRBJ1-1,TGTGCCAGCTGGAGGGTAACAGCTGAAGCTTTCTTT,CASWRVTAEAFF
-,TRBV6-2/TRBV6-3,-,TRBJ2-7,TGTGCCAGCCGCTGGACAGCACCCTACGAGCAGTACTTC,CASRWTAPYEQYF
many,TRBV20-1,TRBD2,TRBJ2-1,TGCAGTGCTAGAGATCTCCGGGGGGAAACCAATGAGCAGTTCTTC,CSARDLRGETNEQFF